Here is one T cell receptor beta chain with its context. The CDR3 extends over 14 amino acids. Deletions cut 2 bases from V and 4 bases from J, with 10 bases between. Germline V gene sequence: CDR1 KGHDR, CDR2 SFDVKD. The sample comes from a study of blood T cell repertoires in COVID-19. On the study more broadly: Whether acute or convalescent, the COVID-19 samples came from the United States, Italy and Spain. PBMCs, B-cell-depleted T cells, or T cells were the source of the cDNA or gDNA that made up the material.

Authors' analysis steps: Scientists estimated how many nucleated cells there were by amplifying reference gene primers. Assay: immunoSEQ multiplex PCR; the TCRdb copy retains only in-frame clones and omits some. V, J and clone size are taken as reported in that table, and D and trimming were inferred from the DNA itself. The sample carries a few hundred thousand clones, over 70% recorded once. The chain employs TRBV24-1 and TRBJ2-5; no reliable D call. This sequence was found in a man aged 45-65 years with active or convalescent COVID-19. The specimen was peripheral blood. CDR3 bases: TGTGCCACCAGTGATTCCCCTGCCAGAGAGACCCAGTACTTC. Protein product: CATSDSPARETQYF.